Shown below are 7 T cell receptor beta chains from a single sample sequenced in a study of graft-versus-host responses after intestinal transplantation. Data came from immunoSEQ multiplex PCR; TCRdb stores just in-frame clones and leaves some out. The table lists 98,000 or so clones, around 88% of them singletons, with 1.4% in the top ten. The material was PBMCs, obtained 255 days after intestinal transplant. These receptors were obtained from a human patient who received an intestinal transplant, so some T cells may come from the graft donor.

The table lists this clone with a few counts. The chain combines TRBV6-4 with TRBJ2-3, with 10 bases fitting TRBD2. V trimming: 3 bases; J trimming: 3 bases; junction bases outside the gene matches: 3. CDR1 MRHNA and CDR2 SNTAGT come from the germline V gene. CDR3 size: 15 residues. The CDR3 here is CASSEASGSTDTQYF. The CDR3 DNA is TGTGCCAGCAGTGAGGCTAGCGGGAGTACAGATACGCAGTATTTT.

This chain joins TRBV28 and TRBJ2-7; 8 bases map to TRBD1. This CDR3 has 16 amino acids. Germline assignment: CDR1 MDHEN and CDR2 SYDVKM. The J segment lost 3 bases and the V segment lost 5 bases, leaving 12 bases of the junction unmatched. The CDR3 region is CASSPGGQGMGYEQYF. The CDR3 DNA follows: TGTGCCAGCAGTCCTGGAGGACAGGGAATGGGCTACGAGCAGTACTTC.

The V and J genes are TRBV7-2 and TRBJ1-1; D unresolved. V dropped 1 base and J dropped 1 base, with 7 bases sitting between them. Per the germline V gene, CDR1 is SGHTA and CDR2 is FQGNSA. The CDR3 runs 14 residues. In nucleotides, the CDR3 is TGTGCCAGCAGCTTAGTGCAGCCGAACACTGAAGCTTTCTTT. As protein: CASSLVQPNTEAFF. The full variable domain, rest sourced from reference TRBV7-2 and TRBJ1-1, is GAGVSQSPSNKVTEKGKDVELRCDPISGHTALYWYRQSLGQGLEFLIYFQGNSAPDKSGLPSDRFSAERTGGSVSTLTIQRTQQEDSAVYLCASSLVQPNTEAFFGQGTRLTVV.

In its sample, this clone was seen a few times. The chain employs TRBV6-5 and TRBJ1-1; no clear D gene. Trimming pared 0 bases from V and 1 base from J, leaving 6 bases between. The length of the CDR3 is 14 residues. Germline CDR1 and CDR2: MNHEY and SVGAGI. Written as DNA, the CDR3 is TGTGCCAGCAGTTACTCGGACGAGAACACTGAAGCTTTCTTT. Translated, it gives CASSYSDENTEAFF.

The chain recombines TRBV25-1 with TRBJ2-7; no clear D gene. The CDR3 is 18 residues long. The germline V gene has CDR1 MGHDK and CDR2 SYGVNS. Trimming pared 4 bases from V and 4 bases from J, leaving 26 bases between. The CDR3 bases are TGTGCCAGCAGTGTATGGGGTTTGGATATCACCAATAAATACGAGCAGTACTTC. Protein: CASSVWGLDITNKYEQYF.

The V and J genes are TRBV4-1 and TRBJ1-1, with a tentative D call TRBD1 (6 bases). Germline V lookup: CDR1 MGHRA, CDR2 YSYEKL. The germline V and J ends were trimmed by 0 bases and 7 bases, with 18 bases remaining between them. The CDR3 spans 16 residues. For the CDR3, the DNA is TGCGCCAGCAGCCAAGAAGGTGGGGCCAGGGGCGATGAAGCTTTCTTT. It specifies CASSQEGGARGDEAFF.

The chain couples TRBV2 to TRBJ2-5; D is undetermined. With 5 bases removed from V and 3 bases from J, the gap between germline ends came to 19 bases. The V gene's germline CDR1 is SNHLY and CDR2 FYNNEI. The length of the CDR3 is 16 residues. The CDR3, as DNA: TGTGCCAGCAGTACATCGACCGGGTACTTCAAAGAGACCCAGTACTTC. Translated, it gives CASSTSTGYFKETQYF.